The source of this TCR beta chain is a study of control samples from healthy donors and cancer patients. This clone has only a few counts. J gave up 7 bases and V 0 bases, and 2 bases lay outside the gene matches. The CDR3 extends over 15 amino acids. Germline loops: CDR1 SGHDN, CDR2 FVKESK. The method was immunoSEQ multiplex PCR; TCRdb's version includes in-frame clones alone and lacks a portion of them. The table includes 150,000 to 200,000 clones, around 90% detected once. The sample consisted of blood. This chain uses TRBV14 with TRBJ1-6; 8 bases align to TRBD1. The sequence was obtained from a man younger than 45 in good health. The CDR3 DNA is TGTGCCAGCAGCCAAGAACGACAGGGGAATTCACCCCTCCACTTT. Translated: CASSQERQGNSPLHF. Supplemented by reference TRBV14 and TRBJ1-6, the full variable domain reads EAGVTQFPSHSVIEKGQTVTLRCDPISGHDNLYWYRRVMGKEIKFLLHFVKESKQDESGMPNNRFLAERTGGTYSTLKVQPAELEDSGVYFCASSQERQGNSPLHFGNGTRLTVT.